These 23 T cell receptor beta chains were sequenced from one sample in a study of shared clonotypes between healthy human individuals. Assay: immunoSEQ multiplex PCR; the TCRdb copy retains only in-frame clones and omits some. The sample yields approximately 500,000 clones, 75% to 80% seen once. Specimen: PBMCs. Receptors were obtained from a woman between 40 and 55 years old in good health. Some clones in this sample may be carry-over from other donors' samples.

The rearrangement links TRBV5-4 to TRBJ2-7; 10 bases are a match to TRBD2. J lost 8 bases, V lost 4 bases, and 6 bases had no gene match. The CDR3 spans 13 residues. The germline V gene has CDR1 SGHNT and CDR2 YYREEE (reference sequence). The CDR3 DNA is TGTGCCAGCAGCAGGCCGGGACTAGCGAAGCAGTACTTC. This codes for CASSRPGLAKQYF.

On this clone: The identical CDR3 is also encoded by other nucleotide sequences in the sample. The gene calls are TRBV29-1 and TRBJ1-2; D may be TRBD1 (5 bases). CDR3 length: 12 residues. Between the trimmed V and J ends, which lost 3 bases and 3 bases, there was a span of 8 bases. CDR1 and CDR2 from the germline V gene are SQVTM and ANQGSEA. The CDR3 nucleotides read TGCAGCGTTGAGGGCAGGGACTATGGCTACACCTTC. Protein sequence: CSVEGRDYGYTF. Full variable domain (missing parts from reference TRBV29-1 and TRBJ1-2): SAVISQKPSRDICQRGTSLTIQCQVDSQVTMMFWYRQQPGQSLTLIATANQGSEATYESGFVIDKFPISRPNLTFSTLTVSNMSPEDSSIYLCSVEGRDYGYTFGSGTRLTVV.

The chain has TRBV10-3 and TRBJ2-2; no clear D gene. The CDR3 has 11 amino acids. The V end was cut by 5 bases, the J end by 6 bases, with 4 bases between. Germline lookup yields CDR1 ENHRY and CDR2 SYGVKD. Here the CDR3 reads CAISRSGELFF. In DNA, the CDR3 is TGTGCCATCAGTAGGTCCGGGGAGCTGTTTTTT.

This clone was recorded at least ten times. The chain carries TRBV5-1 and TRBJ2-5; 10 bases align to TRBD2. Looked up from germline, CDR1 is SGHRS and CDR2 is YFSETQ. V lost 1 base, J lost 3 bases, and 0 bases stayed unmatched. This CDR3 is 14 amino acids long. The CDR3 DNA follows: TGCGCCAGCAGCTTGACTAGCGGGGAAGAGACCCAGTACTTC. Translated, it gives CASSLTSGEETQYF.

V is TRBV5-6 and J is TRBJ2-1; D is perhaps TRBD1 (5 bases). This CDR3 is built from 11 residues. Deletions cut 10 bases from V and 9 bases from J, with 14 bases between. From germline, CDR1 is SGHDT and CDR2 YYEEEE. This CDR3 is CAAPITGEQFF. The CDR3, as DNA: TGTGCCGCACCAATTACAGGTGAGCAGTTCTTC.

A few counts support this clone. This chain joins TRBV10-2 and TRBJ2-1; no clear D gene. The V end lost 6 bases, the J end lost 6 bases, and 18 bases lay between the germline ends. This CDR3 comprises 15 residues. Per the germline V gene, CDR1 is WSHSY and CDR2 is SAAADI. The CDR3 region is CASSLSLPYGNEQFF. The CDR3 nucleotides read TGCGCCAGCAGCCTTAGCCTTCCGTACGGCAATGAGCAGTTCTTC.

The DNA for the CDR3 is TGTGCCAGCAGCCAGGGTAATAGTGGTGGCACAGATACGCAGTATTTT. This translates into CASSQGNSGGTDTQYF. The chain employs TRBV4-2 and TRBJ2-3, with D unresolved. The CDR3 totals 16 residues. Germline-derived CDR1 and CDR2 are LGHNA and YNFKEQ. The V end was cut by 3 bases, the J end by 1 base, with 14 bases between.

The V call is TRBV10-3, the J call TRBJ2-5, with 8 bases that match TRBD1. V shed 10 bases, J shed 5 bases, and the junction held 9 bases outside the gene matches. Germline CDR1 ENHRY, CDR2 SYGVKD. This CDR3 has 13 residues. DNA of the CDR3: TGTGCCACCGGACAGGGTGGTTTGGAGACCCAGTACTTC. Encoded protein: CATGQGGLETQYF.

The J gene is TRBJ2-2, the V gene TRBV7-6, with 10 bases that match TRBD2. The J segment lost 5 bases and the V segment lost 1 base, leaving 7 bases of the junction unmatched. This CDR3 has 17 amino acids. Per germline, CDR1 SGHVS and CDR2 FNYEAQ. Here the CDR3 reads CASSLGSGRARTGELFF. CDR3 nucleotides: TGTGCCAGCAGCTTAGGGAGCGGGAGGGCCAGAACCGGGGAGCTGTTTTTT.

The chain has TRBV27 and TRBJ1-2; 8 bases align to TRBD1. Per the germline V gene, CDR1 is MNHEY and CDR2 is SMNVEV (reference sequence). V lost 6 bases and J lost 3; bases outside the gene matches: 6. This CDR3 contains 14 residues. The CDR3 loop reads CASRRTGIDYGYTF. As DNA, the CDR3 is TGTGCCAGCAGACGGACAGGGATTGACTATGGCTACACCTTC.

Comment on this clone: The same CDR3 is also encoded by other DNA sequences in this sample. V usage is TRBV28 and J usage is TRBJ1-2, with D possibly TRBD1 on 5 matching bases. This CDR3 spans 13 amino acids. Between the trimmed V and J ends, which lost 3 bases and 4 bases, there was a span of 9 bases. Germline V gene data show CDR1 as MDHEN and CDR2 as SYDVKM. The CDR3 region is CASSFRQIYGYTF. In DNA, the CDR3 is TGTGCCAGCAGTTTTAGACAGATCTATGGCTACACCTTC.

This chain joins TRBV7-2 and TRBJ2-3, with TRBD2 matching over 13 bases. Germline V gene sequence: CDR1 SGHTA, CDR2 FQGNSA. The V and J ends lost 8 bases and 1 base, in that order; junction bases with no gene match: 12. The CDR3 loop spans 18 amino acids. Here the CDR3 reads CASRKLAGGPAGTDTQYF. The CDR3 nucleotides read TGTGCCAGCCGTAAACTAGCGGGAGGGCCGGCGGGCACAGATACGCAGTATTTT.

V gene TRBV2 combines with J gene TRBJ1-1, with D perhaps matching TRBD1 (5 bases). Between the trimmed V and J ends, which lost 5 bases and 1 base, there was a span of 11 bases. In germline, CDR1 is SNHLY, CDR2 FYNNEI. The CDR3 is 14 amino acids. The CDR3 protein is CASSWDGGNTEAFF. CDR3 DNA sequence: TGTGCCAGCAGTTGGGACGGGGGGAACACTGAAGCTTTCTTT.

The CDR3 bases are TGTGCCAGCTCACCACCGCTCAGTTACGAGCAGTACTTC. It codes for CASSPPLSYEQYF. The chain has TRBV18 and TRBJ2-7; D ambiguous. The CDR3 runs to 13 residues. V was shortened by 0 bases and J by 4 bases, with 7 bases between the two germline ends. Germline CDR1 and CDR2: KGHSH and LQKENI.

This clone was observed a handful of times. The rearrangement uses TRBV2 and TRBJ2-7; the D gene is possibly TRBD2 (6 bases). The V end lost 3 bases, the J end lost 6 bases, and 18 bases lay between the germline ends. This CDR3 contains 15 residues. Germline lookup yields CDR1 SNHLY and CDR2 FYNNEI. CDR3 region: CASSDVRTKLGEQYF. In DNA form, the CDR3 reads TGTGCCAGCAGTGATGTCCGGACTAAACTAGGCGAGCAGTACTTC. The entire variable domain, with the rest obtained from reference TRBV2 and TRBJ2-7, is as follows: EPEVTQTPSHQVTQMGQEVILRCVPISNHLYFYWYRQILGQKVEFLVSFYNNEISEKSEIFDDQFSVERPDGSNFTLKIRSTKLEDSAMYFCASSDVRTKLGEQYFGPGTRLTVT.

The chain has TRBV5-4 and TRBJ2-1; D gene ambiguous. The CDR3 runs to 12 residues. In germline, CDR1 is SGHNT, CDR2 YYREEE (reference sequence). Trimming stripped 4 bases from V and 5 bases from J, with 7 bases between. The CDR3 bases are TGTGCCAGCAGCCTCGACCACAATGAGCAGTTCTTC. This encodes CASSLDHNEQFF.

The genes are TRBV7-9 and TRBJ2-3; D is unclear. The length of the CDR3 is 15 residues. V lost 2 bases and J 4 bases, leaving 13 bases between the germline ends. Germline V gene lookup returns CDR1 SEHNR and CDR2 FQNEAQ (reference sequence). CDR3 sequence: CASSLRLGQADTQYF. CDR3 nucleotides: TGTGCCAGCAGCTTACGGTTAGGGCAGGCAGATACGCAGTATTTT. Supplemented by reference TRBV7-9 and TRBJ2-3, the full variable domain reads DTGVSQNPRHKITKRGQNVTFRCDPISEHNRLYWYRQTLGQGPEFLTYFQNEAQLEKSRLLSDRFSAERPKGSFSTLEIQRTEQGDSAMYLCASSLRLGQADTQYFGPGTRLTVL.

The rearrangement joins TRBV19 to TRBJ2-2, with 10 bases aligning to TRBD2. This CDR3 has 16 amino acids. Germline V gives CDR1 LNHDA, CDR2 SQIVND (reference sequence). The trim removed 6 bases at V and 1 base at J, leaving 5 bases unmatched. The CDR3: CASRLGLAENTGELFF. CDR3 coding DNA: TGTGCCAGTAGACTCGGACTAGCGGAGAACACCGGGGAGCTGTTTTTT.

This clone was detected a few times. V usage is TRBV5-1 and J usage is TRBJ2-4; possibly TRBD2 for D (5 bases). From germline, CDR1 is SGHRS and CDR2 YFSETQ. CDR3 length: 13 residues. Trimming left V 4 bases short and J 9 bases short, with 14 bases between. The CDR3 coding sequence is TGCGCCAGCAGCCTTGACGGTGAGGGCATTCAGTACTTC. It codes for CASSLDGEGIQYF.

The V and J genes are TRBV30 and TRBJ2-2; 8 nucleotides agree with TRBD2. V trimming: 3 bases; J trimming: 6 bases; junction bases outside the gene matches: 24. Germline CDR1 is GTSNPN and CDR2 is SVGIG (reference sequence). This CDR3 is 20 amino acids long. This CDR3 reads CAWRLKGMALSGRDPGELFF. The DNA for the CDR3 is TGTGCCTGGAGGTTGAAGGGAATGGCCTTAAGCGGGAGAGATCCCGGGGAGCTGTTTTTT.

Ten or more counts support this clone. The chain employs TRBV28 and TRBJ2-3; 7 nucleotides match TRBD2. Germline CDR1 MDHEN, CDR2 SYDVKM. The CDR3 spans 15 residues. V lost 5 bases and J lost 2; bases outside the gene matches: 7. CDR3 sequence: CASSGTTPTTDTQYF. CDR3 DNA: TGTGCCAGCAGTGGGACTACCCCCACCACAGATACGCAGTATTTT.

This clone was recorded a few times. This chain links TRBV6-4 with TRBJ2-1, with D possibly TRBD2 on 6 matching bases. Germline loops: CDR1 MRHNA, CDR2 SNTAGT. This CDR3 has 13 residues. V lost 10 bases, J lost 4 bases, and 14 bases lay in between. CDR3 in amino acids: CATPLASYNEQFF. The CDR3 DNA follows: TGTGCCACTCCTCTAGCGAGTTACAATGAGCAGTTCTTC.

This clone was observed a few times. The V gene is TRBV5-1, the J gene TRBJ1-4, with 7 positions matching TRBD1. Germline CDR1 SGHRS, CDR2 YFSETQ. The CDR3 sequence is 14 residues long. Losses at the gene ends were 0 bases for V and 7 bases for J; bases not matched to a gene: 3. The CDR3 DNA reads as TGCGCCAGCAGCTTGGGGACAGGTCTTGAAAAACTGTTTTTT. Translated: CASSLGTGLEKLFF.